Listed below are T cell receptor beta chains from one sample, sequenced in a study of Graves' ophthalmopathy and Graves' hyperthyroidism. TCRdb re-called the multiplex PCR reads through MiXCR, storing one row per CDR3 protein. Of hundreds of thousands of distinct CDR3 sequences listed, under 25% are singletons. Material: peripheral blood. These receptor sequences come from a woman between 45 and 65 years old with Graves' ophthalmopathy. The CDR3 runs from the conserved cysteine through the conserved F or W. A D gene is named only where the DNA matches it firmly. Clone size is given for some rows only: seen once, a few or many times, or a class if the clone is expanded.

CDR3nt	CDR3aa	abundance	v_gene	d_gene	j_gene
TGCGCCAGCAGCCAAGATTTCGGAGTTTACGAGCAGTACTTC	CASSQDFGVYEQYF	many	TRBV4-1	.	TRBJ2-7
TGTGCCATCAGGTCGGGACAGCAATTGATTGAGACCCAGTACTTC	CAIRSGQQLIETQYF	many	TRBV10-3	TRBD1	TRBJ2-5
TGTGCCAGCAGCCATCGGGCCCTGACAGCGACGAACACTGAAGCTTTCTTT	CASSHRALTATNTEAFF	few	TRBV3-1	.	TRBJ1-1
TGTGCCAGTAGTATCCGGCCGAGCTCTGGAAACACCATATATTTT	CASSIRPSSGNTIYF	many	TRBV19	.	TRBJ1-3
TGCAGCGACGCATCGGACGGATGGTTTCTCTCCTACGAGCAGTACTTC	CSDASDGWFLSYEQYF	many	TRBV29-1	.	TRBJ2-7
TGTGCCTGGAGTGGGCGCTCTGGAAACACCATATATTTT	CAWSGRSGNTIYF	many	TRBV30	.	TRBJ1-3
TGTGCCAGTATCTTGACAGGGGGCTCCGGGGAGCTGTTTTTT	CASILTGGSGELFF	few	TRBV19	TRBD1	TRBJ2-2
TGTGCCAGCAGTGAGGGGGAACAATTTGGCTACACCTTC	CASSEGEQFGYTF	many	TRBV2	.	TRBJ1-2
TGTGCCAGCAGCATCCCGGGACAGGGGGCTCACCCTGAAGCTTTCTTT	CASSIPGQGAHPEAFF	few	TRBV12-3/TRBV12-4	TRBD1	TRBJ1-1
TGTGCCAGCTCTTCCGGGACAGGTAACGAGCAGTACTTC	CASSSGTGNEQYF	many	TRBV6-1	TRBD1	TRBJ2-7
TGTGCCAGCAGCCCAAGACACCGACAAGAGACCCAGTACTTC	CASSPRHRQETQYF	many	TRBV7-2	.	TRBJ2-5
TGTGCCAGCGTAGTGGCTAGCGGCTCCTACGAGCAGTACTTC	CASVVASGSYEQYF	.	TRBV18	TRBD2	TRBJ2-7
TGTGCCACCAGCCCAGGGGGACGGCAAGAGACCCAGTACTTC	CATSPGGRQETQYF	many	TRBV15	TRBD1	TRBJ2-5
TGTGCCAGTAGTATAAGGGGGGTAGGGACCGGGGAGCTGTTTTTT	CASSIRGVGTGELFF	.	TRBV19	.	TRBJ2-2
TGTGCCACCAGTGATGACCAGGGGGCGCTTGGCTACAACTTC	CATSDDQGALGYNF	.	TRBV24-1	TRBD1	TRBJ1-2
TGTGCCAGCAGTTACCCGGGGAAACAAGAGACCCAGTACTTC	CASSYPGKQETQYF	many	TRBV6-5	.	TRBJ2-5
TGTGCCAGCAGTTACTCGAGGGTTACCGGGGAGCTGTTTTTT	CASSYSRVTGELFF	once	TRBV6-5	.	TRBJ2-2
TGTGCCAGCAGGGCAGTGTCTGGGGGCAATCAGCCCCAGCATTTT	CASRAVSGGNQPQHF	many	TRBV2	.	TRBJ1-5
TGCGCCAGCAGCTTCCAGGGGGCTCAAGAAAAACTGTTTTTT	CASSFQGAQEKLFF	few	TRBV5-1	TRBD1	TRBJ1-4
TGTGCCAGTAGGAGACAGGACCCCTACGAGCAGTACTTC	CASRRQDPYEQYF	many	TRBV19	.	TRBJ2-7
TGTGCCAGCTCACCACCGGAGCAAAAAGAGACCCAGTACTTC	CASSPPEQKETQYF	many	TRBV18	.	TRBJ2-5
TGCGCCAGCAGCTTGGAAATTGCTGGCAGGAGCACTACCTACGAGCAGTACTTC	CASSLEIAGRSTTYEQYF	many	TRBV5-1	.	TRBJ2-7
TGTGCCAGCAGTCGGTCGGAGTATGGCTACACCTTC	CASSRSEYGYTF	once	TRBV12-3/TRBV12-4	.	TRBJ1-2
TGTGCCAGCAGCCCCAGGCAAGGACAGCCCCAGCATTTT	CASSPRQGQPQHF	many	TRBV7-8	.	TRBJ1-5
TGCAGTGCTAGAGTTCAGCAAGAGACCCAGTACTTC	CSARVQQETQYF	.	TRBV20-1	.	TRBJ2-5
TGTGCCACCGGGAAGGGGACCGGGGAGCTGTTTTTT	CATGKGTGELFF	.	TRBV24-1	.	TRBJ2-2
TGTGCCAGTAGGGGGTCCCGGGCCCCTCGGGCTAACTATGGCTACACCTTC	CASRGSRAPRANYGYTF	many	TRBV19	.	TRBJ1-2
TGTGCCAGCAGTTACCTTGGATTCCCTTATTCTTTTTACGAGCAGTACTTC	CASSYLGFPYSFYEQYF	many	TRBV6-8	.	TRBJ2-7
TGTGCCAGCAGCAACCCCAGGGACCAAGAGACCCAGTACTTC	CASSNPRDQETQYF	few	TRBV7-8	.	TRBJ2-5
TGTGCCACCAGCAGAGGGGGGGGACAGGGCCTAAATCAGCCCCAGCATTTT	CATSRGGGQGLNQPQHF	many	TRBV15	TRBD1	TRBJ1-5
TGCAGTGCTAGCCCCGCTCTAGCGGAGGGGTTAGTCGGGCAGTACTTC	CSASPALAEGLVGQYF	few	TRBV20-1	TRBD2	TRBJ2-7
TGTGCCAGCAGTTTTCTAGCGGGAAGGGACGAGCAGTACTTC	CASSFLAGRDEQYF	.	TRBV28	TRBD2	TRBJ2-7
TGCGCCAGCAGCGCCGGACAGGGGTCGGCCGAGCAGTACTTC	CASSAGQGSAEQYF	.	TRBV5-1	TRBD1	TRBJ2-7
TGTGCCAGCAGCTTGGGGATGGGAGGCCAAGAGACCCAGTACTTC	CASSLGMGGQETQYF	many	TRBV7-3	.	TRBJ2-5
TGCAGCTGTTTGGACAACCAAGAGACCCAGTACTTC	CSCLDNQETQYF	many	TRBV29-1	.	TRBJ2-5
TGTGCCAGCAGTTTTAGGGTGGATAATTCACCCCTCCACTTT	CASSFRVDNSPLHF	many	TRBV27	.	TRBJ1-6
TGTGCCAGCAGTCATTCGTGGCATATCGGCGAGCAGTACTTC	CASSHSWHIGEQYF	many	TRBV6-5	.	TRBJ2-7
TGTGCCAGCAGCCGGGCCCCAAGACAGGGGGTCTACGAGCAGTACTTC	CASSRAPRQGVYEQYF	.	TRBV3-1	TRBD1	TRBJ2-7
TGTGCCAGCAGCCGGTTCTATGAAGCTTTCTTT	CASSRFYEAFF	many	TRBV11-2	.	TRBJ1-1
TGTGCCAGCAGTTCCCGGCTAGCGGGAATACAAGAGACCCAGTACTTC	CASSSRLAGIQETQYF	.	TRBV28	TRBD2	TRBJ2-5
TGCAGTGCTAGTACAGGGGTGAACACTGAAGCTTTCTTT	CSASTGVNTEAFF	many	TRBV20-1	TRBD1	TRBJ1-1
TGTGCCTGGAGTCTAGCGGGAGTTCTTACGCAGTATTTT	CAWSLAGVLTQYF	few	TRBV30	TRBD2	TRBJ2-3
TGTGCCAGCAGTCCGGGGCCAGGGAGAGGCACTGAAGCTTTCTTT	CASSPGPGRGTEAFF	few	TRBV28	.	TRBJ1-1
TGCAGTGCTAGAGAGGTGAACGAGCAGTACTTC	CSAREVNEQYF	many	TRBV20-1	.	TRBJ2-7
TGTGCCAGCAGTTGGACAGGGGCAGTAAACGAGCAGTACTTC	CASSWTGAVNEQYF	many	TRBV12-3/TRBV12-4	TRBD1	TRBJ2-7
TGTGCCAGTAAAAGGTCAGGTTTCATGAACACTGAAGCTTTCTTT	CASKRSGFMNTEAFF	many	TRBV19	.	TRBJ1-1
TGTGCCAGCAGTCGACAGGGGGCTCAGCCCCAGCATTTT	CASSRQGAQPQHF	many	TRBV6-1	TRBD1	TRBJ1-5
TGCAGCGTTCAATTATCAATCCAGGTGAGGAACACTGAAGCTTTCTTT	CSVQLSIQVRNTEAFF	many	TRBV29-1	.	TRBJ1-1
TGCGCCAGCAGCTTGGCCACTAGCGGGGCCTCCTACGAGCAGTACTTC	CASSLATSGASYEQYF	few	TRBV5-1	TRBD2	TRBJ2-7
TGTGCCACCAGTGATCCTGCTCAAGAGACCCAGTACTTC	CATSDPAQETQYF	.	TRBV24-1	.	TRBJ2-5